There are a few counts of the clone carrying this T cell receptor (beta chain). This specimen comes from a study of glioma-infiltrating T cells after dendritic cell vaccination. The method was immunoSEQ multiplex PCR; TCRdb's version includes in-frame clones alone and lacks a portion of them. Of about 65,000 clones listed, around nine tenths are singletons. CDR3 length: 15 residues. The germline V gene has CDR1 LNHDA and CDR2 SQIVND (reference sequence). Trimming removed 8 bases from V and 0 bases from J, with 14 bases in between. The time point denotes: after dendritic cell vaccination, including at tumor progression/relapse.

The chain has TRBV19 and TRBJ2-1; D is possibly TRBD2 (6 bases). Sequenced here: blood, sampled after dendritic cell vaccination. The source is a human donor with glioblastoma. CDR3 residues: CASSKRVPSYNEQFF. CDR3 coding DNA: TGTGCCAGTTCCAAGCGGGTGCCCTCCTACAATGAGCAGTTCTTC.